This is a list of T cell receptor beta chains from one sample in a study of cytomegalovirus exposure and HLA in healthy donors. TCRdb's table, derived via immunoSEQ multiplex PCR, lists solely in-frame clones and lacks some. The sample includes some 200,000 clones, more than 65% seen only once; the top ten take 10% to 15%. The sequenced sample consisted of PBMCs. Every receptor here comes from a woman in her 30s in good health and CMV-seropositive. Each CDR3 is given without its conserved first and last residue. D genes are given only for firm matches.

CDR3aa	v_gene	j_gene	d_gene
ASSQVGGSNQPQH	TRBV4-2	TRBJ1-5	-
ASSQDGNSGDYEQY	TRBV4-1	TRBJ2-7	-
SVEGLAGDPYEQY	TRBV29-1	TRBJ2-7	TRBD2
ASSLRLAGGFGEQF	TRBV5-1	TRBJ2-1	TRBD2
ASSWTGGTGELF	TRBV11-3	TRBJ2-2	TRBD1
ASSLVSGTGGISNQPQH	TRBV27	TRBJ1-5	TRBD1
ASTSRSSYEQY	TRBV28	TRBJ2-7	-
ASRRTSSYEQY	TRBV28	TRBJ2-7	TRBD2
ASSLGLTSVTYEQY	TRBV5-1	TRBJ2-7	TRBD2
ASSLITLQFNEQF	TRBV28	TRBJ2-1	-
ASSLGGRAGNTIY	TRBV28	TRBJ1-3	-
ASSLGAGVTGETQY	TRBV5-1	TRBJ2-5	-